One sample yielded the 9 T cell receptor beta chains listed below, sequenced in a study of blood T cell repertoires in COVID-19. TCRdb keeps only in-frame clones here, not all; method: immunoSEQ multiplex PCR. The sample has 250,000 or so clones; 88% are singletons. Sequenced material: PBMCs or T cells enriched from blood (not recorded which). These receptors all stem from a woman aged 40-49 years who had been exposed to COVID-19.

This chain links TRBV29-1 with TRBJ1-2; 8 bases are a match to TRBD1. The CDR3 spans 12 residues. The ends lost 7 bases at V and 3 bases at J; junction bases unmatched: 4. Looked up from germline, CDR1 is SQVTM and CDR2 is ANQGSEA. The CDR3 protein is CSALDRDYGYTF. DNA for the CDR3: TGCAGCGCATTGGACAGGGACTATGGCTACACCTTC. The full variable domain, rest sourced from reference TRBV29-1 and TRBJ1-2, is SAVISQKPSRDICQRGTSLTIQCQVDSQVTMMFWYRQQPGQSLTLIATANQGSEATYESGFVIDKFPISRPNLTFSTLTVSNMSPEDSSIYLCSALDRDYGYTFGSGTRLTVV.

The CDR3 sequence is CASSFGGGGQQKNIQYF. DNA of the CDR3: TGTGCCAGCAGCTTTGGGGGGGGTGGTCAGCAGAAAAACATTCAGTACTTC. The chain is built from TRBV7-2 and TRBJ2-4; 7 bases fit TRBD2. Per the germline V gene, CDR1 is SGHTA and CDR2 is FQGNSA. The CDR3 is made up of 17 amino acids. J lost 4 bases, V lost 3 bases, and 12 bases had no gene match.

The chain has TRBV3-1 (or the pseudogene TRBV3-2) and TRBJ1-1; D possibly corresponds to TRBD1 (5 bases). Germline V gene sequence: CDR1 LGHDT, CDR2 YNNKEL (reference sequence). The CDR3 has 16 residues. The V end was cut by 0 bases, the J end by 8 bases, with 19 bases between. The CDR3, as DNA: TGTGCCAGCAGCCAAGACCCGAAACAGGCCCTGGGGGAAGCTTTCTTT. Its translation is CASSQDPKQALGEAFF.

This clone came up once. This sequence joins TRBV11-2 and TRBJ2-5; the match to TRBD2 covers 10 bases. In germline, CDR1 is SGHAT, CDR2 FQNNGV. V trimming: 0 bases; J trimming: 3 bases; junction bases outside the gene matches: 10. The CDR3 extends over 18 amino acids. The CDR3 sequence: CASSLDLAGVGEKETQYF. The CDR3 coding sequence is TGTGCCAGCAGCTTAGACCTAGCGGGGGTCGGGGAAAAAGAGACCCAGTACTTC.

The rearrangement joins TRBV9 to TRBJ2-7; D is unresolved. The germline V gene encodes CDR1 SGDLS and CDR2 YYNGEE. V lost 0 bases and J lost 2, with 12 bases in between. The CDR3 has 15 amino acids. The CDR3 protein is CASSVGRVLTYEQYF. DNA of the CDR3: TGTGCCAGCAGCGTAGGCCGGGTCCTAACCTACGAGCAGTACTTC.

The CDR3 DNA is TGTGCCAGCAACCCGACTAGCGGGAGTGTCGGGGAGCTGTTTTTT. This translates into CASNPTSGSVGELFF. The V and J genes are TRBV27 and TRBJ2-2; 12 nucleotides agree with TRBD2. The CDR3 sequence is 15 residues long. V lost 7 bases and J lost 7; bases outside the gene matches: 7. CDR1 is MNHEY and CDR2 is SMNVEV in the germline V gene (reference sequence).

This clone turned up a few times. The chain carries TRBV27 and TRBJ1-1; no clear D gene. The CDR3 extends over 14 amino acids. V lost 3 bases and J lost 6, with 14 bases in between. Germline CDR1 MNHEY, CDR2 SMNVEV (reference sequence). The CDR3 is CASSFSGHNAEAFF. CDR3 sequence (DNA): TGTGCCAGCAGTTTTTCGGGTCATAACGCTGAAGCTTTCTTT.

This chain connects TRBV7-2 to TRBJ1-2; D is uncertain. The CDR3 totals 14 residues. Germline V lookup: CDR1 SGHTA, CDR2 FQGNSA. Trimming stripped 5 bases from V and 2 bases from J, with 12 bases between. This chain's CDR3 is CASSHEVVNYGYTF. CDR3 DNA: TGTGCCAGCAGCCATGAGGTTGTGAACTATGGCTACACCTTC.

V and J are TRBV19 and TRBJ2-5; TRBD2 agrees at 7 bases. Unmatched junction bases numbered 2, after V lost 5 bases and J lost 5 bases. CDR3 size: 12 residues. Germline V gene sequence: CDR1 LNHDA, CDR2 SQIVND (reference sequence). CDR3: CASSERDETQYF. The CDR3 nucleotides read TGTGCCAGTAGTGAGCGGGACGAGACCCAGTACTTC.